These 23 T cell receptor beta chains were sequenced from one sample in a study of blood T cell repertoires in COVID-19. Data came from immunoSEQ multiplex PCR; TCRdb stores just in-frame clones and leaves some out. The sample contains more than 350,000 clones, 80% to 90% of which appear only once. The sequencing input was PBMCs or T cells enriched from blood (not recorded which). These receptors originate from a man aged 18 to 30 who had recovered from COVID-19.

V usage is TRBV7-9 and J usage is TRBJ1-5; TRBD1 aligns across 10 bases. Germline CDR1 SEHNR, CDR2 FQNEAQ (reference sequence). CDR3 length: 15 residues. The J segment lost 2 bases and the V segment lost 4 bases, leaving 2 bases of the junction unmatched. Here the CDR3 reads CASSSGTGGNQPQHF. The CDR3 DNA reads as TGTGCCAGCAGCTCCGGGACAGGGGGCAATCAGCCCCAGCATTTT.

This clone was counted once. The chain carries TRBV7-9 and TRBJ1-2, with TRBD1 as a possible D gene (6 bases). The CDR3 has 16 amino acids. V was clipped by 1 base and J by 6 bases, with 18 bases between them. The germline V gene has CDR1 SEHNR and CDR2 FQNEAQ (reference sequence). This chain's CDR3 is CASSLGFGAGDDGYTF. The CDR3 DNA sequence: TGTGCCAGCAGCTTAGGGTTCGGGGCAGGGGATGATGGCTACACCTTC.

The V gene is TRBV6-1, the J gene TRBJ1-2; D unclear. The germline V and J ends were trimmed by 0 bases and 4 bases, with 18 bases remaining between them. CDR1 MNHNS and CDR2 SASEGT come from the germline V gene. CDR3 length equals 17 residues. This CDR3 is CASSEAFYGRLRYGYTF. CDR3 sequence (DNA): TGTGCCAGCAGTGAAGCCTTCTATGGCAGGCTACGCTATGGCTACACCTTC.

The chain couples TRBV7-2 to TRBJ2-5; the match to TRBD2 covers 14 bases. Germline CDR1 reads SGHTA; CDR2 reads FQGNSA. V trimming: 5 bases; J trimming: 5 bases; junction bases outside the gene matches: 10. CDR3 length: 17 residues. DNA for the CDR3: TGTGCCAGCAGCCCACCGACTAGCGGGAGGGCTAGTGAGACCCAGTACTTC. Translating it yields CASSPPTSGRASETQYF.

Written as DNA, the CDR3 is TGTGCCAGCAGCTTAGGGGAGATGGGAACTGAAGCTTTCTTT. Its translation: CASSLGEMGTEAFF. The chain joins TRBV7-9 to TRBJ1-1; D gene uncertain. The CDR3 is 14 amino acids. V dropped 1 base and J dropped 5 bases, with 11 bases sitting between them. Germline CDR1 reads SEHNR; CDR2 reads FQNEAQ (reference sequence).

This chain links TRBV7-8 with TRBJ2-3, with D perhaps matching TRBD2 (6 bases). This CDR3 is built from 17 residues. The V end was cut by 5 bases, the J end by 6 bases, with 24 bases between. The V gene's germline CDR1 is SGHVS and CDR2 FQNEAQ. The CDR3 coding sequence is TGTGCCAGCAGCCCCACTTCACGGTCTAGCGCCGGGGATACGCAGTATTTT. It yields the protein CASSPTSRSSAGDTQYF. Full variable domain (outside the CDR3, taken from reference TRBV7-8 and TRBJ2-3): GAGVSQSPRYKVAKRGQDVALRCDPISGHVSLFWYQQALGQGPEFLTYFQNEAQLDKSGLPSDRFFAERPEGSVSTLKIQRTQQEDSAVYLCASSPTSRSSAGDTQYFGPGTRLTVL.

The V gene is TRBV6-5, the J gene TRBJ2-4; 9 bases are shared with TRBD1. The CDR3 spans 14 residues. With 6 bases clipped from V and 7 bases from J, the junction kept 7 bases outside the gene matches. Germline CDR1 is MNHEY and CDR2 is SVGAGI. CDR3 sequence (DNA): TGTGCCAGCAGGGACGGACAGGGGAGGAACATTCAGTACTTC. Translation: CASRDGQGRNIQYF.

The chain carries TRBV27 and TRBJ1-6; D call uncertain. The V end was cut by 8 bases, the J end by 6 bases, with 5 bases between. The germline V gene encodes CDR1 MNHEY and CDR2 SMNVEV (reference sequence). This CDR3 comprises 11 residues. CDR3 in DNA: TGTGCCAGCGGGAGTAATTCACCCCTCCACTTT. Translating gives CASGSNSPLHF.

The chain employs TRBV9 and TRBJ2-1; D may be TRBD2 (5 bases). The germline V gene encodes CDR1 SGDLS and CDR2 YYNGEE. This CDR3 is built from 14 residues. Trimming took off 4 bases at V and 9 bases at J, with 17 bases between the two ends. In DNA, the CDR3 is TGTGCCAGCAGCCCTCGGACTCGTAAAAGTGAGCAGTTCTTC. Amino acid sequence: CASSPRTRKSEQFF.

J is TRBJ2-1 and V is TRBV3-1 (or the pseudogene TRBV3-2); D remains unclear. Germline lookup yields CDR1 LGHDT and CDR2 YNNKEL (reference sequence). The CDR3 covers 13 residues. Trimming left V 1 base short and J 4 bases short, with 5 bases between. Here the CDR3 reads CASSQGLYNEQFF. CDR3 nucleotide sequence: TGTGCCAGCAGCCAAGGCCTATACAATGAGCAGTTCTTC.

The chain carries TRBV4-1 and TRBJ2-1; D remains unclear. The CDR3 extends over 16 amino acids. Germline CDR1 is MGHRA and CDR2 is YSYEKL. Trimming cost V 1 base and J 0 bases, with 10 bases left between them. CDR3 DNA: TGCGCCAGCAGCCAAGCCCCCCGAGGCTCCTACAATGAGCAGTTCTTC. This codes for CASSQAPRGSYNEQFF.

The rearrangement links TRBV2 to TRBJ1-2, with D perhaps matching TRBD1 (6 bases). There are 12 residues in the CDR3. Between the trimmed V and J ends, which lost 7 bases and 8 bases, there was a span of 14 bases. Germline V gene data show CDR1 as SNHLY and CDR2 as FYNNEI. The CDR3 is CASIPDSGGYTF. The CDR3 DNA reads TGTGCCAGCATACCGGACAGTGGAGGCTACACCTTC.

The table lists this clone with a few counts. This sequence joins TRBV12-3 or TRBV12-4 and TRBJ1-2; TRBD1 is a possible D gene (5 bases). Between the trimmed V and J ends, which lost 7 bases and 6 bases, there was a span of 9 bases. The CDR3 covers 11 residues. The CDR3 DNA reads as TGTGCCAGCACAATAGGGGATGGCTACACCTTC. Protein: CASTIGDGYTF.

This CDR3 is CASSILGGDTEAFF. CDR3 bases: TGTGCCAGTAGTATTTTGGGGGGGGACACTGAAGCTTTCTTT. The V call is TRBV19, the J call TRBJ1-1; possibly TRBD1 for D (5 bases). Per germline, CDR1 LNHDA and CDR2 SQIVND (reference sequence). V was clipped by 3 bases and J by 3 bases, with 11 bases between them. The CDR3 is 14 amino acids.

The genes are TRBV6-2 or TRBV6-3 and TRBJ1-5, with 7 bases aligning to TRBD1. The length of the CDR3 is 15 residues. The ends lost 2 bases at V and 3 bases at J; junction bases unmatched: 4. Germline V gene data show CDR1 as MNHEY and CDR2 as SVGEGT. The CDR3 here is CASSYRGQINQPQHF. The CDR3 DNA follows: TGTGCCAGCAGTTACAGGGGACAGATCAATCAGCCCCAGCATTTT.

The CDR3 loop reads CASSTEGVLQYGYTF. CDR3 in DNA: TGTGCCAGCAGTACCGAGGGGGTCCTTCAATATGGCTACACCTTC. V is TRBV28 and J is TRBJ1-2; the D gene is possibly TRBD1 (6 bases). V was pared by 5 bases and J by 5 bases, with 18 bases between. The CDR3 runs to 15 residues. Germline V gene data show CDR1 as MDHEN and CDR2 as SYDVKM.

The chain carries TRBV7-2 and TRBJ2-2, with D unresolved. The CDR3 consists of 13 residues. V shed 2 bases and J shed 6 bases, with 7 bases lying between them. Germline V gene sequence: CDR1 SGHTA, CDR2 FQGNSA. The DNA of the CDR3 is TGTGCCAGCAGCTTACTAGGCCCCGGGGAGCTGTTTTTT. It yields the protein CASSLLGPGELFF.

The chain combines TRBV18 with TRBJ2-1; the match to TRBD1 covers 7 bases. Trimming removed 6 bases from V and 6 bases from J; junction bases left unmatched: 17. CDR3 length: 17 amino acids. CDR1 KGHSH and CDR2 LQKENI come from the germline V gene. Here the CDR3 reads CASSAPSGDSTINEQFF. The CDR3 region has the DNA TGTGCCAGCTCTGCACCCTCAGGGGACAGTACCATCAATGAGCAGTTCTTC.

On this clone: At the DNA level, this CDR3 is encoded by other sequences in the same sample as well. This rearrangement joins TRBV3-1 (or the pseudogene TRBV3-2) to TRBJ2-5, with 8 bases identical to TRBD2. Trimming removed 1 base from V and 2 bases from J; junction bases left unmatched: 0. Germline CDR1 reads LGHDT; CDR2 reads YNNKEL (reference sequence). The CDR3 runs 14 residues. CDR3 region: CASSQAGGQETQYF. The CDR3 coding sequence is TGTGCCAGCAGCCAAGCGGGGGGGCAAGAGACCCAGTACTTC.

The DNA of the CDR3 is TGTGCCAGCAGCCATCGTACGACATTGCCGGAGCTGTTTTTT. Translated: CASSHRTTLPELFF. The chain joins TRBV6-5 to TRBJ2-2; no firm D call. V dropped 6 bases and J dropped 10 bases, with 18 bases sitting between them. The germline CDR1 and CDR2 sequences are MNHEY and SVGAGI. The CDR3 runs 14 residues.

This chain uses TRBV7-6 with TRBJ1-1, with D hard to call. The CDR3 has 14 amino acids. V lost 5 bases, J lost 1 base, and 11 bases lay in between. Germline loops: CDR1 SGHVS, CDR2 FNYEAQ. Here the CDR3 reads CASSEPWPNTEAFF. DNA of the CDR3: TGTGCCAGCAGCGAACCATGGCCGAACACTGAAGCTTTCTTT. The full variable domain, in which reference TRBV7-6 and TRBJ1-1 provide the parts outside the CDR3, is GAGVSQSPRYKVTKRGQDVALRCDPISGHVSLYWYRQALGQGPEFLTYFNYEAQQDKSGLPNDRFSAERPEGSISTLTIQRTEQRDSAMYRCASSEPWPNTEAFFGQGTRLTVV.

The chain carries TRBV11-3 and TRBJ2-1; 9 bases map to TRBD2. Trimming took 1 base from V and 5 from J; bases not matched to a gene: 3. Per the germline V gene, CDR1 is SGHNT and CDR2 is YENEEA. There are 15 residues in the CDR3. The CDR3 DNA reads TGTGCCAGCAGCTTAGCTAGCGGGGTCAACAATGAGCAGTTCTTC. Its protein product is CASSLASGVNNEQFF.

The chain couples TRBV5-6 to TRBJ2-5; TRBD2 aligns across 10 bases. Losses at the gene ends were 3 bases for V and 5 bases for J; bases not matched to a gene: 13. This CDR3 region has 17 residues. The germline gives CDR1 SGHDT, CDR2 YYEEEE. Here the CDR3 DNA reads TGTGCCAGCAGCTCCCGACACAGCGGGAGGGCCGCGGAGACCCAGTACTTC. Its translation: CASSSRHSGRAAETQYF.